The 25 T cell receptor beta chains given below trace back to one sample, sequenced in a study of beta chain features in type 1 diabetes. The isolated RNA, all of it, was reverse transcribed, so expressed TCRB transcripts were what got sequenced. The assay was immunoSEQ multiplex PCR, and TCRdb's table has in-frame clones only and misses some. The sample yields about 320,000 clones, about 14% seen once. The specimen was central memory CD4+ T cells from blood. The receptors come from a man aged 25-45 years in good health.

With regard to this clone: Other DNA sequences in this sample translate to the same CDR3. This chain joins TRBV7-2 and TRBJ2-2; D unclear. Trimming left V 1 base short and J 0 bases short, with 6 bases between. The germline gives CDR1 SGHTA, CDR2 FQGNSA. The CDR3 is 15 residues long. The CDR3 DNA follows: TGTGCCAGCAGCTTAGGTCTGCCGAACACCGGGGAGCTGTTTTTT. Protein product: CASSLGLPNTGELFF.

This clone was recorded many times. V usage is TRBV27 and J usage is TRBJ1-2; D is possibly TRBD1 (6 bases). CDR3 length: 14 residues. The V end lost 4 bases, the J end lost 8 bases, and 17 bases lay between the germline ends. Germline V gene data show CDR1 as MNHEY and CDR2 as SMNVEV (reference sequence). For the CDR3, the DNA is TGTGCCAGCAGTTCCACAGGGAATTACAAAGGCTACACCTTC. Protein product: CASSSTGNYKGYTF.

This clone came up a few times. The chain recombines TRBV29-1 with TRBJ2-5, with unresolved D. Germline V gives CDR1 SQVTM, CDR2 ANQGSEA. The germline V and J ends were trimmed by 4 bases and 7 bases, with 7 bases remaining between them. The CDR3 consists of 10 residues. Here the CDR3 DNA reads TGCAGCGTTGGCTCGGGGACCCAGTACTTC. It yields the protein CSVGSGTQYF.

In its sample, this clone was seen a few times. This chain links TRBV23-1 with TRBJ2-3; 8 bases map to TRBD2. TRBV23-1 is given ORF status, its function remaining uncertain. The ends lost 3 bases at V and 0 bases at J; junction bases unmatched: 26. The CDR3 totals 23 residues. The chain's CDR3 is CASSHRREERGIPPSPSTDTQYF. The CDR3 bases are TGCGCCAGCAGTCACCGCAGGGAGGAGCGGGGGATACCTCCGAGCCCTAGCACAGATACGCAGTATTTT.

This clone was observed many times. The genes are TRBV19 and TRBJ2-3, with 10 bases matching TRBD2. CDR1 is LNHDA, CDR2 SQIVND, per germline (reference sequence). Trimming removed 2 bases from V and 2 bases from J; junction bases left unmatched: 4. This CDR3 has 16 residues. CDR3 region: CASSISSGGATDTQYF. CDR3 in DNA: TGTGCCAGTAGTATATCCAGCGGGGGGGCCACAGATACGCAGTATTTT.

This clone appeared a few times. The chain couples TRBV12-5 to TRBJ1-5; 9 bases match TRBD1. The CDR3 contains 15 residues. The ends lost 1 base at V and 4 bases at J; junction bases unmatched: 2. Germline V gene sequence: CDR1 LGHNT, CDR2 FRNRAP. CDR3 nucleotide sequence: TGTGCTAGTGGTTTGGGTGGGACAGGGAATCAGCCCCAGCATTTT. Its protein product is CASGLGGTGNQPQHF.

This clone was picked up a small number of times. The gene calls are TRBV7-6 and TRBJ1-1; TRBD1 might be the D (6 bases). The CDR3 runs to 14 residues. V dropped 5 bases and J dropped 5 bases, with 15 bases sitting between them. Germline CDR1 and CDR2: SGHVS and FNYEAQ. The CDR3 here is CASSPTQGWTEAFF. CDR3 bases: TGTGCCAGCAGCCCAACTCAGGGGTGGACTGAAGCTTTCTTT.

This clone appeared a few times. The CDR3 sequence: CATSRDFARGSNQPQHF. Here the CDR3 DNA reads TGTGCCACCAGCAGAGATTTCGCGAGGGGTAGCAATCAGCCCCAGCATTTT. The chain carries TRBV15 and TRBJ1-5; TRBD1 might be the D (5 bases). V gave up 0 bases and J gave up 0 bases, with 12 bases separating them. The CDR3 totals 17 residues. The germline gives CDR1 LNHNV, CDR2 YYDKDF (reference sequence).

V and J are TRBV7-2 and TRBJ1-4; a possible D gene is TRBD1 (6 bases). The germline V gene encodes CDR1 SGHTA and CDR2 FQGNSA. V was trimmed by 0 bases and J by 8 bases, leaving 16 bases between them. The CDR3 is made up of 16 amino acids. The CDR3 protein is CASSLAARGRGEKLFF. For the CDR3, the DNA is TGTGCCAGCAGCTTAGCGGCTAGGGGGAGGGGAGAAAAACTGTTTTTT.

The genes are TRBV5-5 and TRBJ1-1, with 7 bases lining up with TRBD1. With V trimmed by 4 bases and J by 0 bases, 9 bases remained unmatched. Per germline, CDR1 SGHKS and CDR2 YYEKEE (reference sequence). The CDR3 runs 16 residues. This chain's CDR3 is CASSQGQLLMNTEAFF. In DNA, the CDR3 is TGTGCCAGCAGCCAGGGACAGTTACTCATGAACACTGAAGCTTTCTTT.

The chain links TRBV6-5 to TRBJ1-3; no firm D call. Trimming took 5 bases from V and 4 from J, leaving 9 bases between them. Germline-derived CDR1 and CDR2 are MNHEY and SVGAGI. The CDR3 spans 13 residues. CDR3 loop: CASSAYAGNTIYF. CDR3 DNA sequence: TGTGCCAGCAGTGCCTATGCAGGAAACACCATATATTTT.

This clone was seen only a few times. Here the CDR3 reads CASSLGVGLAGGAETQYF. In DNA, the CDR3 is TGTGCCAGCAGCTTGGGTGTAGGACTAGCGGGGGGTGCTGAGACCCAGTACTTC. V gene TRBV5-4 combines with J gene TRBJ2-5; TRBD2 matches at 14 bases. This CDR3 comprises 18 residues. J lost 5 bases, V lost 0 bases, and 9 bases had no gene match. Germline values: CDR1 SGHNT, CDR2 YYREEE (reference sequence).

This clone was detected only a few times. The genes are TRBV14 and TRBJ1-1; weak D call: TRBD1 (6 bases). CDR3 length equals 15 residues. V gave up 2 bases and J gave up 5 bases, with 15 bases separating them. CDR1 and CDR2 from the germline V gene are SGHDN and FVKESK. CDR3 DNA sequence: TGTGCCAGCAGCCAATCTCTGGGGGCAGGTACTGAAGCTTTCTTT. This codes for CASSQSLGAGTEAFF.

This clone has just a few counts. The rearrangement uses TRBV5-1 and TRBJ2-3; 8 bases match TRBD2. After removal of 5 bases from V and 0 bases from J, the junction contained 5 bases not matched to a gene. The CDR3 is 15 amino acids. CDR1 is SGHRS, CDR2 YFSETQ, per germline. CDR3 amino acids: CASRRTSTSTDTQYF. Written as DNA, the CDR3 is TGCGCCAGCAGACGGACTAGCACAAGCACAGATACGCAGTATTTT.

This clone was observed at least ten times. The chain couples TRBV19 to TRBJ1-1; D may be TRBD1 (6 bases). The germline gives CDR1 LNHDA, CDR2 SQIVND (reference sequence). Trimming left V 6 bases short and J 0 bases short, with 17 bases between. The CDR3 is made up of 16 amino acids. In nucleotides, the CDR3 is TGTGCCAGTAGCCCGACGACAGGAAGACTGAACACTGAAGCTTTCTTT. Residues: CASSPTTGRLNTEAFF.

For the CDR3, the DNA is TGTGCCATCACAGAGGGGGGAAGCACAGATACGCAGTATTTT. The encoded protein is CAITEGGSTDTQYF. The chain employs TRBV6-6 and TRBJ2-3; possibly TRBD1 or TRBD2 for D (6 bases each). The CDR3 runs to 14 residues. Germline-derived CDR1 and CDR2 are MNHNY and SVGAGI (reference sequence). Trimming pared 10 bases from V and 0 bases from J, leaving 14 bases between.

The CDR3, as DNA: TGTGCCAGCAGTTACTCAGGGGGGACCTACAATGAGCAGTTCTTC. It is translated as CASSYSGGTYNEQFF. The chain employs TRBV6-5 and TRBJ2-1; the D call may be TRBD1 or TRBD2 (6 bases each). The CDR3 loop spans 15 amino acids. Deletions cut 0 bases from V and 2 bases from J, with 8 bases between. CDR1 and CDR2 from the germline V gene are MNHEY and SVGAGI.

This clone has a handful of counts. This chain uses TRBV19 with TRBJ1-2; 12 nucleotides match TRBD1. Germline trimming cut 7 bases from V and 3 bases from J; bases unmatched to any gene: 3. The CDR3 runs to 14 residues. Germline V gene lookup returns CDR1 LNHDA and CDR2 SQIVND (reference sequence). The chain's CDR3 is CASTGDRGHYGYTF. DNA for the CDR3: TGTGCCAGTACCGGGGACAGGGGGCACTATGGCTACACCTTC.

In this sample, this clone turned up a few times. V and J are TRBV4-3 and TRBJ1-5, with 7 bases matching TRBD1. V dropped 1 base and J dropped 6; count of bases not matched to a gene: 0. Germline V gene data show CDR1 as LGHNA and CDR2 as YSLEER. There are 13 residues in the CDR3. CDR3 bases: TGCGCCAGCAGCCAAGGACAGGGTCAGCCCCAGCATTTT. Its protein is CASSQGQGQPQHF.

CDR3 DNA: TGTGCCAGTAGTATCGGGCAGAACAATCAGCCCCAGCATTTT. It codes for CASSIGQNNQPQHF. V usage is TRBV19 and J usage is TRBJ1-5, with no clear D. The V gene lost 3 bases and the J gene lost 3 bases, with 9 bases spanning the gap. The CDR3 has 14 amino acids. Germline CDR1 and CDR2: LNHDA and SQIVND (reference sequence).

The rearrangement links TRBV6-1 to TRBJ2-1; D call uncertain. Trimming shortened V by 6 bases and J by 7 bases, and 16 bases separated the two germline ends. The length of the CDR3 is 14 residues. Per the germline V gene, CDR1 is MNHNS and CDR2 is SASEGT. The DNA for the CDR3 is TGTGCCAGCAGCGAGATACGGGTGTTAAATGAGCAGTTCTTC. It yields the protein CASSEIRVLNEQFF.

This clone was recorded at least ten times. CDR3 in amino acids: CASSLAGTPTNEQFF. The CDR3 DNA follows: TGCGCCAGCAGCCTGGCCGGGACCCCAACCAATGAGCAGTTCTTC. The chain joins TRBV4-3 to TRBJ2-1; the D call may be TRBD1 or TRBD2 (5 bases each). Between the trimmed V and J ends, which lost 4 bases and 6 bases, there was a span of 16 bases. There are 15 residues in the CDR3. Germline CDR1 and CDR2: LGHNA and YSLEER.

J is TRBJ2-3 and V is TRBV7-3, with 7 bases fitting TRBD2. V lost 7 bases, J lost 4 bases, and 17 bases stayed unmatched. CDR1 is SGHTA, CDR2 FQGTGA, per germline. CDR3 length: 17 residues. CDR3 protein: CASIKGLRGGLSDTQYF. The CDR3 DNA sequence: TGTGCCAGCATCAAAGGACTTAGGGGAGGGCTATCAGATACGCAGTATTTT.

As DNA, the CDR3 is TGTGCCAGCAGGCGACCTATGGGGAGTGAGCAGTTCTTC. Translating gives CASRRPMGSEQFF. The chain couples TRBV27 to TRBJ2-1; the D gene is possibly TRBD2 (5 bases). The V end was cut by 6 bases, the J end by 9 bases, with 15 bases between. The CDR3 extends over 13 amino acids. From germline, CDR1 is MNHEY and CDR2 SMNVEV (reference sequence).

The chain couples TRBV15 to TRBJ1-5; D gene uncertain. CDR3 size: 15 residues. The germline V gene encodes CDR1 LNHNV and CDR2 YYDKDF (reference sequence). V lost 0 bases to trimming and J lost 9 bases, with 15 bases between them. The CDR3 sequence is CATSRDLDRSRPQHF. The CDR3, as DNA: TGTGCCACCAGCAGAGATCTCGACCGGTCAAGGCCCCAGCATTTT. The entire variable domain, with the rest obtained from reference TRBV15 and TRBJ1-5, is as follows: DAMVIQNPRYQVTQFGKPVTLSCSQTLNHNVMYWYQQKSSQAPKLLFHYYDKDFNNEADTPDNFQSRRPNTSFCFLDIRSPGLGDTAMYLCATSRDLDRSRPQHFGDGTRLSIL.